Listed here is a single T cell receptor (beta chain). Its antigen specificity is not known. One base away there is no much larger clone; base qualities are not given. The CDR3 regions of human TCRbeta chains were analyzed by immunosequencing. The original pipeline was this. Repertoire TCRs were matched against a reference library of SARS-CoV-2-specific TCRs generated with the MIRA antigen-specificity platform. Breadth meant the fraction of unique TCRs that were SARS-CoV-2-associated, whereas depth meant the fraction of total T cells that were SARS-CoV-2-associated. Each spike-specific TCR was assigned to its reactive spike region and to a CD4 or CD8 class using the MIRA data. Log10-transformed breadth and depth values were compared by one-way ANOVA with Sidak's multiple comparisons tests. TCRdb obtained this table from immuneACCESS and retained in-frame rearrangements with V and J assigned. These tables miss some clones; where compared with another copy, unresolved V genes account for less than half of the shortfall, and the remainder is unexplained. Clone size and V and J calls were adopted from that table, with D and trimming inferred from the DNA. The sample profile shows about 160,000 clones; about 91% of them were found once. The top ten hold around 4.5% of the sample.

The data stem from a study of T cell responses to AZD1222 COVID-19 vaccine (dated by TCRdb to about 2021). Regarding the complete study: A total of approximately 250 trial participants underwent TCR sequencing, of whom about 210 had received two doses of AZD1222 and some 25 had received two doses of the MenACWY control vaccine. Trial participants were enrolled by age into 18-55, 56-69 and 70-plus year subgroups, with roughly 160, 29 and 62 TCR-sequenced participants respectively. General conclusions and limits of the study: Nearly half of unique spike-specific TCRs reportedly recognized epitopes outside regions mutated in the B.1.351 and B.1.1.7 variants. Vaccine-associated CD4 TCRs spanned the whole spike protein, with dominant responses in regions 160-218 and 743-854. No day 14 peak-response samples were available, so repertoires were characterized only after the peak T cell response. After two AZD1222 doses, spike-specific TCR breadth and depth were significantly higher than at day 0 and than in MenACWY recipients. In the small 56-69-year group, the increase in depth fell short of significance, most likely because of low power. Conclusions about previously exposed vaccinees are limited because only 6 or 7 AZD1222 recipients were SARS-CoV-2 seropositive at baseline. Participants were mostly white British and included more females than males, and it was suggested by the authors that clonal diversity may have been underestimated.

This specimen's time point label, per the study, means: baseline before first vaccination. The treatment or condition label of this sample denotes: meningococcal conjugate vaccine given as trial control. Vaccinee samples came from UK trials COV001 and COV002, including a single-blind randomized controlled phase 2/3 trial of AZD1222 (ChAdOx1 nCoV-19) in healthy adults. For TCRbeta chain sequencing, PBMC samples were collected from trial participants at day 0 and at day 28 after the second dose. From the cysteine through the phenylalanine, the CDR3 covers 11 amino acids. The read is trimmed to its CDR3 DNA, 33 bases read in frame from base 1. The V and J ends are trimmed by 3 bases and 11 bases, leaving 7 bases between them. For CDR1 and CDR2, the germline V gene lists KGHSH and LQKENI.

The sample here was peripheral blood, taken on day 0 of MenACWY control vaccination. This clonotype originated in an adult in good health. The chain is assembled from TRBV18 and TRBJ2-2; the D gene cannot be resolved reliably. In nucleotides, the sequence is TGTGCCAGCTCACCCCCTGGCGAGCTGTTTTTT. Its amino acids are CASSPPGELFF.